This TCR beta chain emerged from a study of blood T cell repertoires in COVID-19. Study-wide background: Specimens from acute and convalescent COVID-19 originated in the United States, Italy and Spain. PBMCs, B-cell-depleted T cells, or T cells were the source of the cDNA or gDNA that made up the material.

This clone was counted a few times. Trimming cost V 5 bases and J 0 bases; bases outside gene matches: 12. Germline CDR1 reads MNHEY; CDR2 reads SMNVEV (reference sequence). This CDR3 is 20 amino acids long. Sequencing was performed with immunoSEQ multiplex PCR; in TCRdb, only in-frame clones are kept and a portion is missing. The sample has 100,000 to 150,000 clones, around 85% seen once. The TCR sequence derives from a man in his sixties with acute or convalescent COVID-19. The chain is built from TRBV27 and TRBJ2-1; 14 bases are shared with TRBD2. The sample comprised peripheral blood. CDR3 sequence: CASSTAPGLAGESSYNEQFF. Here the CDR3 DNA reads TGTGCCAGCAGTACCGCGCCGGGACTAGCGGGAGAGAGCTCCTACAATGAGCAGTTCTTC.